This entry lists 16 T cell receptor beta chains sequenced from one sample in a study of Graves' ophthalmopathy and Graves' hyperthyroidism (dated by TCRdb to 2016 to 2019). Instrument on record: Illumina HiSeq 2000. TCR beta CDR3 regions were amplified from RNA transcripts for repertoire sequencing. HTBI primers and the Qiagen OneStep RT-PCR kit were used in a first-round RT-PCR, which was followed by a second-round multiplex PCR, size selection and purification. TCRdb reprocessed the public reads (quality trimming at Q25 with fastp, clone calling with MiXCR) and kept in-frame beta chains. Here each entry gathers all rows of one CDR3 protein and keeps the most common genes and DNA. Recorded for this sample are about 400,000 distinct CDR3 sequences; around 20% of them occurred a single time. In total, the top ten clones hold around 1.6% of the sample. Sequences were obtained from peripheral blood. Receptors were obtained from a woman under 30 with Graves' ophthalmopathy. Donor details come from another sample of the same person, matched by shared clones.

In its sample, this clonotype was seen many times. The J gene is TRBJ1-6, the V gene TRBV7-8; D might be TRBD1 (5 bases). V gave up 1 base and J gave up 6 bases, with 13 bases separating them. CDR1 and CDR2 (germline): SGHVS, FQNEAQ. CDR3 size: 16 residues. The CDR3 DNA is TGTGCCAGCAGCTTAGAAGCAGGGTGGAGTAATTCACCCCTCCACTTT. Translated, it gives CASSLEAGWSNSPLHF.

This clonotype was detected ten times or more. The gene calls are TRBV12-3 or TRBV12-4 and TRBJ1-1; 11 nucleotides agree with TRBD1. CDR3 length equals 16 residues. The J segment lost 6 bases and the V segment lost 5 bases, leaving 11 bases of the junction unmatched. CDR3 in DNA: TGTGCCAGCAGTCGATTACCGGGACAGGGGGGCCCTGAAGCTTTCTTT. Translated, it gives CASSRLPGQGGPEAFF.

In this sample, this clonotype turned up many times. The chain joins TRBV20-1 to TRBJ1-6; no clear D gene. V was cut by 0 bases and J by 8 bases, with 20 bases left in between. Per the germline V gene, CDR1 is DFQATT and CDR2 is SNEGSKA (reference sequence). This CDR3 has 17 residues. CDR3 nucleotide sequence: TGCAGTGCTAGAGACCCACAGAACGGGCCTACCCATTCACCCCTCCACTTT. It translates to CSARDPQNGPTHSPLHF.

This clonotype was recorded many times. This rearrangement joins TRBV27 to TRBJ2-5, with 7 bases aligning to TRBD2. The germline V gene encodes CDR1 MNHEY and CDR2 SMNVEV (reference sequence). J was trimmed by 5 bases and V by 5 bases; bases with no gene match: 14. The CDR3 runs 16 residues. CDR3 DNA sequence: TGTGCCAGCAGTAAATATTTAGCGGGTCCCCCGGAGACCCAGTACTTC. Protein product: CASSKYLAGPPETQYF.

Many counts were recorded for this clonotype. The chain couples TRBV2 to TRBJ1-1; D possibly corresponds to TRBD1 (5 bases). The V and J ends lost 6 bases and 3 bases respectively, with 20 bases between them. The CDR3 contains 16 residues. CDR1 SNHLY and CDR2 FYNNEI come from the germline V gene. Written as DNA, the CDR3 is TGTGCCAGCAGGGCCCCTGGGGACGGCCTATACACTGAAGCTTTCTTT. Residues: CASRAPGDGLYTEAFF.

As to this clonotype: At one end, the junction sequence differs from germline, possibly due to a read error. The rearrangement uses TRBV4-2 and TRBJ2-7; the D gene could be TRBD1 or TRBD2 (6 bases each). Germline V lookup: CDR1 LGHNA, CDR2 YNFKEQ. The length of the CDR3 is 14 residues. The CDR3 loop is CASSQGGRDSTTSF. In DNA, the CDR3 is TGTGCCAGCAGCCAAGGGGGGCGGGACTCAACGACCTCCTTC.

This clonotype was detected ten times or more. The chain recombines TRBV15 with TRBJ2-2; no reliable D call. This CDR3 is built from 13 residues. Looked up from germline, CDR1 is LNHNV and CDR2 is YYDKDF (reference sequence). V was cut by 0 bases and J by 8 bases, with 7 bases left in between. The CDR3 spells CATSRDPRGELFF. The DNA of the CDR3 is TGTGCCACCAGCAGAGATCCACGGGGGGAGCTGTTTTTT. Full variable domain (missing parts from reference TRBV15 and TRBJ2-2): DAMVIQNPRYQVTQFGKPVTLSCSQTLNHNVMYWYQQKSSQAPKLLFHYYDKDFNNEADTPDNFQSRRPNTSFCFLDIRSPGLGDTAMYLCATSRDPRGELFFGEGSRLTVL.

This clonotype was observed at least ten times. V usage is TRBV6-1 and J usage is TRBJ1-5; perhaps TRBD1 as D (6 bases). The germline V gene has CDR1 MNHNS and CDR2 SASEGT. This CDR3 contains 14 residues. V was clipped by 3 bases and J by 6 bases, with 12 bases between them. The DNA for the CDR3 is TGTGCCAGCAGTGAGGGGGCGCGGGGTCAGCCCCAGCATTTT. It specifies CASSEGARGQPQHF.

The chain has TRBV12-3 or TRBV12-4 and TRBJ1-6; D unclear. CDR3 size: 13 residues. Trimming stripped 6 bases from V and 10 bases from J, with 13 bases between. Written as DNA, the CDR3 is TGTGCCAGCAGCACGGGCCCCGACTCACCCCTCCACTTT. Translated: CASSTGPDSPLHF.

This clonotype was detected ten times or more. The rearrangement joins TRBV11-2 to TRBJ2-5, with a possible D match to TRBD1 (6 bases). From germline, CDR1 is SGHAT and CDR2 FQNNGV. CDR3 length: 19 residues. Trimming took 4 bases from V and 7 from J, leaving 31 bases between them. The CDR3 spells CASSSPPGRGNDYGVTQYF. As DNA, the CDR3 is TGTGCCAGCAGCTCCCCGCCCGGCAGGGGAAATGACTACGGTGTGACCCAGTACTTC.

This clonotype has at least ten counts. J is TRBJ1-1 and V is TRBV7-9; tentative D call: TRBD1 (5 bases). From germline, CDR1 is SEHNR and CDR2 FQNEAQ (reference sequence). The CDR3 is made up of 13 amino acids. Deletions cut 0 bases from V and 7 bases from J, with 9 bases between. The CDR3 here is CASSLAGGVEAFF. The DNA for the CDR3 is TGTGCCAGCAGCTTAGCGGGGGGGGTTGAAGCTTTCTTT.

Concerning this clonotype itself: Given a much more abundant clone one base away, this may be a read error. This chain uses TRBV27 with TRBJ2-2, with 10 nucleotides matching TRBD2. With V trimmed by 5 bases and J by 10 bases, 10 bases remained unmatched. The length of the CDR3 is 15 residues. Germline V gene data show CDR1 as MNHEY and CDR2 as SMNVEV (reference sequence). The CDR3 sequence is CASSVSSGGAVELFF. The CDR3 coding sequence is TGTGCCAGCAGTGTCTCGAGCGGGGGGGCCGTGGAGCTGTTTTTT.

The sample holds many counts of this clonotype. This chain uses TRBV6-1 with TRBJ1-6; 9 nucleotides line up with TRBD1. Unmatched junction bases numbered 5, after V lost 6 bases and J lost 5 bases. This CDR3 has 15 amino acids. From germline, CDR1 is MNHNS and CDR2 SASEGT. The CDR3 protein is CASRHRGLNNSPLHF. Here the CDR3 DNA reads TGTGCCAGCAGGCACAGGGGGCTAAATAATTCACCCCTCCACTTT.

This clonotype showed up many times. This chain links TRBV10-3 with TRBJ1-1; D is possibly TRBD1 (5 bases). The germline gives CDR1 ENHRY, CDR2 SYGVKD. V lost 10 bases to trimming and J lost 1 base, with 16 bases between them. The CDR3 has 14 residues. As DNA, the CDR3 is TGTGCCACTATTACCGGGACGGGGAACACTGAAGCTTTCTTT. This translates into CATITGTGNTEAFF.

This clonotype has ten or more counts. The chain carries TRBV19 and TRBJ2-7; TRBD2 aligns across 7 bases. Trimming took 5 bases from V and 7 from J; bases not matched to a gene: 14. The CDR3 consists of 15 residues. Germline V lookup: CDR1 LNHDA, CDR2 SQIVND (reference sequence). The CDR3 coding sequence is TGTGCCAGTAGTCCCGGCGGGAGCCGGTTCGGGGAGCAGTACTTC. It specifies CASSPGGSRFGEQYF. Together with reference TRBV19 and TRBJ2-7, the CDR3 gives the full variable domain: DGGITQSPKYLFRKEGQNVTLSCEQNLNHDAMYWYRQDPGQGLRLIYYSQIVNDFQKGDIAEGYSVSREKKESFPLTVTSAQKNPTAFYLCASSPGGSRFGEQYFGPGTRLTVT.

This clonotype was seen at least ten times. The V and J genes are TRBV6-2 or TRBV6-3 and TRBJ2-7; 11 nucleotides align to TRBD2. Trimming cost V 6 bases and J 0 bases; bases outside gene matches: 4. In germline, CDR1 is MNHEY, CDR2 SVGEGT. The CDR3 length is 15 residues. CDR3 region: CASSLTSGISYEQYF. Written as DNA, the CDR3 is TGTGCCAGCAGCCTGACTAGCGGGATCTCCTACGAGCAGTACTTC.